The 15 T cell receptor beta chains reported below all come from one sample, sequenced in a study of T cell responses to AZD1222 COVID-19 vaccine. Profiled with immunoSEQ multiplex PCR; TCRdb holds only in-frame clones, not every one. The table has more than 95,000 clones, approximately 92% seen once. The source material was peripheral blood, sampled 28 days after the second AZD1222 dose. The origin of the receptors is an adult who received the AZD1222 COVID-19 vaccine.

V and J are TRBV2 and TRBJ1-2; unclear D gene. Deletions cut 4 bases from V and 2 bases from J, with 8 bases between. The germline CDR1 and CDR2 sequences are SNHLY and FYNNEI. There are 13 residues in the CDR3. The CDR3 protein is CASSGEGNYGYTF. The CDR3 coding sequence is TGTGCCAGCAGTGGAGAAGGGAACTATGGCTACACCTTC.

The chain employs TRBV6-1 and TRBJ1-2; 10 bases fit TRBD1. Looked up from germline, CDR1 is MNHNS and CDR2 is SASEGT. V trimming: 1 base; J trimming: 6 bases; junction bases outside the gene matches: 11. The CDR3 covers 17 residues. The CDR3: CASSEVVGDRGGDGYTF. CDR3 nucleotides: TGTGCCAGCAGTGAAGTGGTAGGGGACAGGGGAGGCGATGGCTACACCTTC.

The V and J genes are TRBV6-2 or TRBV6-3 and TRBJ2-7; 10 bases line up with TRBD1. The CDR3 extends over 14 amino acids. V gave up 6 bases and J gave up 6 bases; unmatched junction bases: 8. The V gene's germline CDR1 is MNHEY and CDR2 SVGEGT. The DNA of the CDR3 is TGTGCCAGCAGCTCCGGACAGGGGGACGGCGAGCAGTACTTC. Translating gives CASSSGQGDGEQYF.

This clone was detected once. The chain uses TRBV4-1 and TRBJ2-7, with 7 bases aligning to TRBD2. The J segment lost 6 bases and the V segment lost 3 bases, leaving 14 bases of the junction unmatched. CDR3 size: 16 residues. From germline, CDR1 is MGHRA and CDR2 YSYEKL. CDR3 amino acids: CASSQYPSGAGSEQYF. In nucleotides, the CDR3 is TGCGCCAGCAGCCAGTACCCTAGCGGAGCCGGTAGCGAGCAGTACTTC.

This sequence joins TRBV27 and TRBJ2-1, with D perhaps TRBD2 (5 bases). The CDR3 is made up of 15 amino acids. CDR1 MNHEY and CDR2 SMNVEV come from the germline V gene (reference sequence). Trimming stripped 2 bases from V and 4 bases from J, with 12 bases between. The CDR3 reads CASSLGGQPYNEQFF. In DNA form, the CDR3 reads TGTGCCAGCAGTTTAGGAGGCCAGCCTTACAATGAGCAGTTCTTC.

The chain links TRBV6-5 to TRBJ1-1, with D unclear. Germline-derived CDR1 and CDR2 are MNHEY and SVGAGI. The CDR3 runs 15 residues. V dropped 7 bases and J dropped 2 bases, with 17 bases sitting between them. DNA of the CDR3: TGTGCCAGCAAGGTCACTGGAACCTTAAACACTGAAGCTTTCTTT. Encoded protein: CASKVTGTLNTEAFF.

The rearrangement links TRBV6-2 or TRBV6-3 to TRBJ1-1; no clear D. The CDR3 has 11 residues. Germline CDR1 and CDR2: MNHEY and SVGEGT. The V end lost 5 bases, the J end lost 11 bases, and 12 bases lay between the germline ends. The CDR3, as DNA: TGTGCCAGCAGTCCCGGACTTCTTGCTTTCTTT. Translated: CASSPGLLAFF.

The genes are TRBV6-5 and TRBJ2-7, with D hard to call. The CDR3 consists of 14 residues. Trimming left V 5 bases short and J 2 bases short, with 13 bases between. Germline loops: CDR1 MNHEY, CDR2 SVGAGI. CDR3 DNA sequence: TGTGCCAGCAGTCCTCCTGCCCCCCCCTACGAGCAGTACTTC. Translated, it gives CASSPPAPPYEQYF.

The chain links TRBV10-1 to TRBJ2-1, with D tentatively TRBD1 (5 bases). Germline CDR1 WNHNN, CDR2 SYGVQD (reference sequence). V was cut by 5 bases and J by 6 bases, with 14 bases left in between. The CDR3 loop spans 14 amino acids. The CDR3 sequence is CASSLKTVGNEQFF. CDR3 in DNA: TGCGCCAGCAGTCTCAAGACAGTGGGCAATGAGCAGTTCTTC.

DNA for the CDR3: TGTGCCAGCAGCTTACAGGGAGGTACTGAAGCTTTCTTT. Amino acid sequence: CASSLQGGTEAFF. This chain connects TRBV5-4 to TRBJ1-1; D perhaps matches TRBD1 (6 bases). V lost 2 bases, J lost 5 bases, and 10 bases lay in between. The CDR3 has 13 amino acids. CDR1 is SGHNT, CDR2 YYREEE, per germline (reference sequence).

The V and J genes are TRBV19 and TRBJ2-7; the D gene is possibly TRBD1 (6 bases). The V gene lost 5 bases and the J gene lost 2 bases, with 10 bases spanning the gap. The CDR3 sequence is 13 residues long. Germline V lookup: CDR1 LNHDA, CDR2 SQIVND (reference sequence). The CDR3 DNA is TGTGCCAGTAGTCCAGGGGAAACCTACGAGCAGTACTTC. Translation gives CASSPGETYEQYF.

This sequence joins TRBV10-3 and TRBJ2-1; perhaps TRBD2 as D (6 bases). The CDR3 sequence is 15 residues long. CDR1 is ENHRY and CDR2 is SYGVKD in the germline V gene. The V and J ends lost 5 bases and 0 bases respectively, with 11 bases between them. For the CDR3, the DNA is TGTGCCATCAGTCCACTAGCCCTCTCCTACAATGAGCAGTTCTTC. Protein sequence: CAISPLALSYNEQFF.

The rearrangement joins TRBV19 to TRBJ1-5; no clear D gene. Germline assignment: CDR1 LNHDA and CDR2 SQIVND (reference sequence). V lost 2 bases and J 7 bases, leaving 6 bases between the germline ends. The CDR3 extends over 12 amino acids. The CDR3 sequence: CASSIPLQPQHF. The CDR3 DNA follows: TGTGCCAGTAGTATACCCCTCCAGCCCCAGCATTTT. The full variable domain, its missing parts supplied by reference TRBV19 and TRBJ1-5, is DGGITQSPKYLFRKEGQNVTLSCEQNLNHDAMYWYRQDPGQGLRLIYYSQIVNDFQKGDIAEGYSVSREKKESFPLTVTSAQKNPTAFYLCASSIPLQPQHFGDGTRLSIL.

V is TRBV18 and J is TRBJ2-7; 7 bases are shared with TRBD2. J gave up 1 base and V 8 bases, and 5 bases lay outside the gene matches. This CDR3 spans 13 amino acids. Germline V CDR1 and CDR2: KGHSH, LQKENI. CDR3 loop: CASAAGVSYEQYF. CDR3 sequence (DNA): TGTGCCAGCGCTGCGGGGGTGTCCTACGAGCAGTACTTC.

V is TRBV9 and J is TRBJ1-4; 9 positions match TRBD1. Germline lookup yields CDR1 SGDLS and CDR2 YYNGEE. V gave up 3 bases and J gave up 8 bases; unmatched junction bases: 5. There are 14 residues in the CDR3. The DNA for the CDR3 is TGTGCCAGCAGCGGACAGGGGGTAGAAGAAAAACTGTTTTTT. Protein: CASSGQGVEEKLFF.